The entry that follows covers one T cell receptor beta chain sequence. This record belongs to a study of blood T cell repertoires in COVID-19. Background on the study: Samples of COVID-19 (acute and convalescent) were obtained from the United States, Italy and Spain. In each case, the material was cDNA or gDNA derived from T cells, B-cell-depleted T cells, or PBMCs.

Authors' methods: Reference gene primer amplification gave estimated nucleated cell counts. The method was immunoSEQ multiplex PCR; TCRdb's version includes in-frame clones alone and lacks a portion of them. V and J calls and clone size are given by that table; D and trimming were obtained from the DNA. The profile covers over 300,000 clones, with about 84% appearing a single time and around 1.5% taken by the ten largest. V lost 0 bases and J 4 bases, leaving 4 bases between the germline ends. This CDR3 has 13 amino acids. Germline CDR1 SGHAT, CDR2 FQDESV (reference sequence). This chain joins TRBV11-1 and TRBJ1-5, with D hard to call. Input material: peripheral blood. The clonotype comes from a woman aged 50 to 65 with acute or convalescent COVID-19. CDR3: CASSLARNQPQHF. The CDR3 DNA reads TGTGCCAGCAGCTTAGCCAGAAATCAGCCCCAGCATTTT.